This TCR beta chain was captured in a study of T cells in Graves' hyperthyroidism and ophthalmopathy. Study results and caveats: The model made its ophthalmopathy prediction, and onset followed a median approximately 6.5 months later.

Researchers amplified the TCR beta CDR3 regions from RNA transcripts. An initial round of RT-PCR targeting the TCR CDR3 relied on the HTBI primer set. TCRdb independently ran MiXCR on the multiplex PCR reads; one entry per CDR3 protein. Of approximately 600,000 distinct CDR3 sequences in the sample, less than 25% were seen once. This CDR3 region has 16 residues. V lost 7 bases, J lost 2 bases, and 18 bases lay in between. The germline V gene has CDR1 MDHEN and CDR2 SYDVKM. This clonotype came up a few times. Its specificity is not known. What was sequenced was blood. The rearrangement uses TRBV28 and TRBJ2-1, with D uncertain. The TCR originated in a man in his thirties or forties with Graves' ophthalmopathy. The chain's CDR3 is CASKGLLGSPYNEQFF. The CDR3, as DNA: TGTGCCAGCAAGGGCCTTCTGGGTTCGCCCTACAATGAGCAGTTCTTC.